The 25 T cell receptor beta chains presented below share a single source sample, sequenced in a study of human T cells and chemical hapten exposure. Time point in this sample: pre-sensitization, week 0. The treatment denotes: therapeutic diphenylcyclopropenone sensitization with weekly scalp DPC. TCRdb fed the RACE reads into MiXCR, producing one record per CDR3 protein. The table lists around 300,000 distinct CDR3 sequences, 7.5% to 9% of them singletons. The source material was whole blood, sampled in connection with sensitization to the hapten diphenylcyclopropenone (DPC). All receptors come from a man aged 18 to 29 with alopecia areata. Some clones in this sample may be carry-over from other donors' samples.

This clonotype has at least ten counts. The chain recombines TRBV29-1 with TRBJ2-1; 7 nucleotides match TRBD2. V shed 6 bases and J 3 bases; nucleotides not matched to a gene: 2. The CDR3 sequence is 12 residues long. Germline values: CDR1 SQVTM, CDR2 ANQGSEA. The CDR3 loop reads CSVGDYYNEQFF. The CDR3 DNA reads TGCAGCGTCGGGGACTACTACAATGAGCAGTTCTTC.

CDR3 coding DNA: TGTGCCAGCAGCTCGACAGGCGCTGGAAACACCATATATTTT. Translation gives CASSSTGAGNTIYF. This rearrangement joins TRBV7-9 to TRBJ1-3; perhaps TRBD1 as D (6 bases). From germline, CDR1 is SEHNR and CDR2 FQNEAQ (reference sequence). Trimming cost V 4 bases and J 2 bases, with 9 bases left between them. The CDR3 consists of 14 residues.

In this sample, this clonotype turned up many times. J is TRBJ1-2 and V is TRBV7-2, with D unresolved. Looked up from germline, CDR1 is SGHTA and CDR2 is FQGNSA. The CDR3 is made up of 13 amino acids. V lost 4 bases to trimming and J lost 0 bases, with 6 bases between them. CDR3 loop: CASSSATNYGYTF. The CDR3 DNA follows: TGTGCCAGCAGCTCCGCCACTAACTATGGCTACACCTTC.

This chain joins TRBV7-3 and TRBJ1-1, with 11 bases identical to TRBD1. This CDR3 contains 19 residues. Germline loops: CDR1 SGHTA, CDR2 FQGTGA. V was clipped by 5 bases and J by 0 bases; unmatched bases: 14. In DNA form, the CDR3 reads TGTGCCAGCAGCCACTGGGGACAGGGGGAGACCGCGATGAACACTGAAGCTTTCTTT. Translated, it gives CASSHWGQGETAMNTEAFF.

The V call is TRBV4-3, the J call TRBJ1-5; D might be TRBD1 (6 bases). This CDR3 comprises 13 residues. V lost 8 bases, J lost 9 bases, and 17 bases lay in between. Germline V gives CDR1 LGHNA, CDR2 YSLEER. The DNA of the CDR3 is TGCGCCAGCGCACCGTTAAGGGACATGCCCCAGCATTTT. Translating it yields CASAPLRDMPQHF.

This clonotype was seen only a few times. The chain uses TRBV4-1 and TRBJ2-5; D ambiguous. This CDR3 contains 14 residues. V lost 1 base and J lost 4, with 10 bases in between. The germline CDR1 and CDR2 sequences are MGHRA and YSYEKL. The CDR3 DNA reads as TGCGCCAGCAGCCAAGCCACGCAGAGAGAGACCCAGTACTTC. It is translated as CASSQATQRETQYF.

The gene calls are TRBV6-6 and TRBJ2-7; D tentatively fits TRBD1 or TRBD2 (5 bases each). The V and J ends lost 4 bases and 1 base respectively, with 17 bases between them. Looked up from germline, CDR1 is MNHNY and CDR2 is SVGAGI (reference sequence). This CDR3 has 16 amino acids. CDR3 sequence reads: CASSSRAAGASYEQYF. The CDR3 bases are TGTGCCAGCAGTTCTCGGGCTGCCGGGGCTTCCTACGAGCAGTACTTC.

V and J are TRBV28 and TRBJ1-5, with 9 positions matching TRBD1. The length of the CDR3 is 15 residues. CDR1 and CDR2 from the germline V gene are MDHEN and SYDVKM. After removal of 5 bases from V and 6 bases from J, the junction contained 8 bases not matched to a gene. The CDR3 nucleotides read TGTGCCAGCAGTGTACAGGGGGCGATGGGTCAGCCCCAGCATTTT. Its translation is CASSVQGAMGQPQHF.

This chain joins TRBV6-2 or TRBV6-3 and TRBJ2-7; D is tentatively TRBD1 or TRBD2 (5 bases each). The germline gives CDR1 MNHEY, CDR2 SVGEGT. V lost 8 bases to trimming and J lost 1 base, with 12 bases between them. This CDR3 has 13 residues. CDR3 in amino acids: CASGTAHSYEQYV. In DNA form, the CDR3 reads TGTGCCAGCGGGACCGCTCATTCCTACGAGCAGTACGTC.

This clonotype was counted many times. The CDR3 region is CASSPGGSGQPQHF. CDR3 DNA: TGTGCCAGCAGCCCTGGAGGGTCTGGACAGCCCCAGCATTTT. V and J are TRBV28 and TRBJ1-5; no definite D call. This CDR3 spans 14 amino acids. V lost 6 bases to trimming and J lost 7 bases, with 16 bases between them. Per germline, CDR1 MDHEN and CDR2 SYDVKM. Combining the CDR3 with reference TRBV28 and TRBJ1-5 gives the whole variable domain DVKVTQSSRYLVKRTGEKVFLECVQDMDHENMFWYRQDPGLGLRLIYFSYDVKMKEKGDIPEGYSVSREKKERFSLILESASTNQTSMYLCASSPGGSGQPQHFGDGTRLSIL.

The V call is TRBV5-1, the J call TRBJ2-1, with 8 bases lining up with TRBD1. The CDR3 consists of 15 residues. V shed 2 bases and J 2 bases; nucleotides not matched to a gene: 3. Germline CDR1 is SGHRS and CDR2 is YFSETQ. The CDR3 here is CASSLGTGTYNEQFF. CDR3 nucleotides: TGCGCCAGCAGCTTAGGGACAGGAACCTACAATGAGCAGTTCTTC.

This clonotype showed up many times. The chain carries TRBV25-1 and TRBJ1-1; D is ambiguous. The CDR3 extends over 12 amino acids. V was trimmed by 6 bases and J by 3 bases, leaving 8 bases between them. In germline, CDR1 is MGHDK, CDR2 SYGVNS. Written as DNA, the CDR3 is TGTGCCAGCAGGGGAGGATACACTGAAGCTTTCTTT. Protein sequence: CASRGGYTEAFF.

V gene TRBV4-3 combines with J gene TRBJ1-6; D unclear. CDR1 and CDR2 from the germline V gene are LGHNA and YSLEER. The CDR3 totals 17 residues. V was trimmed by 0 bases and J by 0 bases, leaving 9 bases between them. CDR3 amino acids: CASSQDLGSSYNSPLHF. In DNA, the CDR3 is TGCGCCAGCAGCCAAGATTTAGGTAGCTCCTATAATTCACCCCTCCACTTT.

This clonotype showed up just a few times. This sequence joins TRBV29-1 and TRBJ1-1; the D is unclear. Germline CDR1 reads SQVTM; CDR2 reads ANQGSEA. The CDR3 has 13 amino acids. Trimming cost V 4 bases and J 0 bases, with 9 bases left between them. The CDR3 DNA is TGCAGCGTTGCCGGTAGGGTGAACACTGAAGCTTTCTTT. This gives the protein CSVAGRVNTEAFF.

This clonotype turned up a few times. CDR3 nucleotide sequence: TGTGCCAGCAGTTTATACACAGGGCTGAACACTGAAGCTTTCTTT. This translates into CASSLYTGLNTEAFF. This chain uses TRBV27 with TRBJ1-1; weak D call: TRBD1 (6 bases). From germline, CDR1 is MNHEY and CDR2 SMNVEV (reference sequence). This CDR3 region has 15 residues. V was pared by 1 base and J by 0 bases, with 9 bases between.

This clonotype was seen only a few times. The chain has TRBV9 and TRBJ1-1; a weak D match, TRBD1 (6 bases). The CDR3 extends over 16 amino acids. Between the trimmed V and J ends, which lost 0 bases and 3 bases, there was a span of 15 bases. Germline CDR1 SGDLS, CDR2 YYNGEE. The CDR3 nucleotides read TGTGCCAGCAGCGTAGGGTTGGGGGCTGAGTACACTGAAGCTTTCTTT. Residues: CASSVGLGAEYTEAFF.

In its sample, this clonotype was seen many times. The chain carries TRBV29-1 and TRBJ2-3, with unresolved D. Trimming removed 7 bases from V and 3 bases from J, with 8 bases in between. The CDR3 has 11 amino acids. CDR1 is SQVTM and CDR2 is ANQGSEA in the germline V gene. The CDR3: CSATFTDTQYF. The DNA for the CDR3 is TGCAGCGCGACGTTTACAGATACGCAGTATTTT.

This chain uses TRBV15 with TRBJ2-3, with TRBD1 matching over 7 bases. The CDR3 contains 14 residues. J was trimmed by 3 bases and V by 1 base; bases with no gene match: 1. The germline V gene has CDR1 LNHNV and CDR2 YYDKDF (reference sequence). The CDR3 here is CATSRGQGTDTQYF. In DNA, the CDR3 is TGTGCCACCAGCAGAGGACAGGGTACAGATACGCAGTATTTT.

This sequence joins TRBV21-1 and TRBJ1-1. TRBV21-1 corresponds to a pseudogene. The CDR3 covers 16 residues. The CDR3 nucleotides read TGTGCCAGCAGCAAAGCCAAGGGGAGGGAGAACACTGAAGCTTTCTTT. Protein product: CASSKAKGRENTEAFF.

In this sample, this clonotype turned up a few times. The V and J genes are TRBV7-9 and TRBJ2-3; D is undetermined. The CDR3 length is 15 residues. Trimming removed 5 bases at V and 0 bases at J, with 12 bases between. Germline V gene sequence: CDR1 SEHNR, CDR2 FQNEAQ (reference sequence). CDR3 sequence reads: CASSATPDSTDTQYF. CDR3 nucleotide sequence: TGTGCCAGCAGCGCGACACCGGATAGCACAGATACGCAGTATTTT.

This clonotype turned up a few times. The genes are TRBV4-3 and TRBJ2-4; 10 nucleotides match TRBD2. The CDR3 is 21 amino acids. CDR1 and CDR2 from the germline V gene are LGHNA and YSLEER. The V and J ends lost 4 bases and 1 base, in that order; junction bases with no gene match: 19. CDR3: CASSLKRNRLAGAVAKNIQYF. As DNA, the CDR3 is TGCGCCAGCAGCCTCAAGAGGAATAGGCTAGCGGGGGCCGTTGCCAAAAACATTCAGTACTTC.

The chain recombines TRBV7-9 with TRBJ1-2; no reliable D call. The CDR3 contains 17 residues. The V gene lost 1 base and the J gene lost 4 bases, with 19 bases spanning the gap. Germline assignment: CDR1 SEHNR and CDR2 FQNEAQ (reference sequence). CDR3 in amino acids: CASSLEPPVTDRYGYTF. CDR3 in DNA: TGTGCCAGCAGCTTAGAACCCCCCGTGACGGACCGCTATGGCTACACCTTC.

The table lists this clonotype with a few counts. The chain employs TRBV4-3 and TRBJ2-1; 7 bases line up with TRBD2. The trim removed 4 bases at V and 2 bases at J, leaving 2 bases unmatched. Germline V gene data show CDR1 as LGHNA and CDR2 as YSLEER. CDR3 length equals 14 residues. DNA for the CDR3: TGCGCCAGCAGCCTTAGCGGGCCCTACAATGAGCAGTTCTTC. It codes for CASSLSGPYNEQFF.

Here the CDR3 DNA reads TGTGCCAGCAGCTATAGCGGGGGGGGTTTACAAGAGACCCAGTACTTC. Protein sequence: CASSYSGGGLQETQYF. The J gene is TRBJ2-5, the V gene TRBV11-1; 11 positions match TRBD2. Unmatched junction bases numbered 6, after V lost 4 bases and J lost 2 bases. The germline V gene has CDR1 SGHAT and CDR2 FQDESV (reference sequence). The length of the CDR3 is 16 residues.

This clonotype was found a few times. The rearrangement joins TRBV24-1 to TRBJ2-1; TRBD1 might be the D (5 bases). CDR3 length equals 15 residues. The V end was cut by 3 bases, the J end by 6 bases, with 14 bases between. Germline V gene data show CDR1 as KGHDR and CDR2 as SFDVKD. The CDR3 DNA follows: TGTGCCACCAGTGATGCCCAGGGCAGGGCCAATGAGCAGTTCTTC. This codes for CATSDAQGRANEQFF.